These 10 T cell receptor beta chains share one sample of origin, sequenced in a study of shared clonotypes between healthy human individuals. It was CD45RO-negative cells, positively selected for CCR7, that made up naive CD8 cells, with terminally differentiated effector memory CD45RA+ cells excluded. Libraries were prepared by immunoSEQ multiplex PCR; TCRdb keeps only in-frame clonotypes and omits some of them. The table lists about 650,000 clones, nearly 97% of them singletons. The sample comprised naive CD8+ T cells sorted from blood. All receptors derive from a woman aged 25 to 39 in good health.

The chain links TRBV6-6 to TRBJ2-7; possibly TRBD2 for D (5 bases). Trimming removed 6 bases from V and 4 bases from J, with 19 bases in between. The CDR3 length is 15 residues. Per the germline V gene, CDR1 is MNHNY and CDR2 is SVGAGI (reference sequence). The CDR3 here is CASSPTGGRDYEQYF. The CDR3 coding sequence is TGTGCCAGCAGCCCCACCGGAGGAAGGGATTACGAGCAGTACTTC.

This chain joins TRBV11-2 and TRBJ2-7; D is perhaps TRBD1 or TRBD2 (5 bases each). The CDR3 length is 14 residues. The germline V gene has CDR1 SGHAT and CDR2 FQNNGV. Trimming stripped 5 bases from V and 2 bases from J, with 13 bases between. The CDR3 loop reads CASSRDPPTYEQYF. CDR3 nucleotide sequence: TGTGCCAGCAGCCGGGACCCTCCCACCTACGAGCAGTACTTC.

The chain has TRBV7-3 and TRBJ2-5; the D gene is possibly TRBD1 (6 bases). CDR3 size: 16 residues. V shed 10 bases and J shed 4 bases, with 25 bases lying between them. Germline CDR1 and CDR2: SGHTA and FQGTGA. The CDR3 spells CATGPRGEQVLETQYF. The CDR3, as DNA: TGTGCCACTGGTCCCAGGGGTGAGCAGGTTTTAGAGACCCAGTACTTC.

The CDR3 here is CASSSTSGYTGELFF. CDR3 nucleotide sequence: TGTGCCAGCAGCTCTACCAGCGGGTACACCGGGGAGCTGTTTTTT. This rearrangement joins TRBV7-6 to TRBJ2-2, with D possibly being TRBD2 (6 bases). Trimming took off 4 bases at V and 3 bases at J, with 12 bases between the two ends. This CDR3 spans 15 amino acids. Germline V gene lookup returns CDR1 SGHVS and CDR2 FNYEAQ.

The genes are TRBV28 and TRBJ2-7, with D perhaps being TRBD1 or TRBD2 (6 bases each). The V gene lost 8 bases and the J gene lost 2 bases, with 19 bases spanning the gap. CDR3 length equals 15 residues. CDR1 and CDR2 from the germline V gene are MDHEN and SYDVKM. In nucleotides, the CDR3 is TGTGCCAGCGAACCCTATCGGGGGCAGACCTACGAGCAGTACTTC. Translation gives CASEPYRGQTYEQYF.

The CDR3 here is CASSAGLAQYF. The CDR3 region has the DNA TGTGCCAGCAGCGCAGGACTAGCCCAGTACTTC. The V and J genes are TRBV5-6 and TRBJ2-5; TRBD2 aligns across 7 bases. The CDR3 runs to 11 residues. J was trimmed by 9 bases and V by 4 bases; bases with no gene match: 3. Germline CDR1 reads SGHDT; CDR2 reads YYEEEE.

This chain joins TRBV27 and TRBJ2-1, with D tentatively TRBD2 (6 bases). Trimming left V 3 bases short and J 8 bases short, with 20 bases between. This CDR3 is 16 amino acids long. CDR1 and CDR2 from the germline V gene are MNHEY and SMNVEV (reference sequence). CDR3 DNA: TGTGCCAGCAGTTTTATTCAACCTACGGGAGTCCATGAGCAGTTCTTC. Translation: CASSFIQPTGVHEQFF.

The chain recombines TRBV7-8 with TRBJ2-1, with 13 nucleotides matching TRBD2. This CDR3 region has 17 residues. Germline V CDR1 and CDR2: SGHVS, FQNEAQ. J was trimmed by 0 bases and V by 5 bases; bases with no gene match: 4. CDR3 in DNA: TGTGCCAGCAGCAAAGGACTAGCGGGAGACTCCTACAATGAGCAGTTCTTC. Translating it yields CASSKGLAGDSYNEQFF.

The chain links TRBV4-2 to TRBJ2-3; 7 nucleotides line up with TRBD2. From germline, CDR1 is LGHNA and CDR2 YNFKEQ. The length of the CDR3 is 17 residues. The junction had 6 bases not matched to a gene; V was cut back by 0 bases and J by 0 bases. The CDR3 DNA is TGTGCCAGCAGCCAAGATCCCCTGACTAGCAGCACAGATACGCAGTATTTT. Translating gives CASSQDPLTSSTDTQYF.

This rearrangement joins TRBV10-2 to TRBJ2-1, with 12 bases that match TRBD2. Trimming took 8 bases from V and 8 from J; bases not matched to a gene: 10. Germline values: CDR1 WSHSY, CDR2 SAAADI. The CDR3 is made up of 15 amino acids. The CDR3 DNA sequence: TGCGCCAGCTGCACCGGGACTAGCGGGTTCGATGAGCAGTTCTTC. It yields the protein CASCTGTSGFDEQFF.